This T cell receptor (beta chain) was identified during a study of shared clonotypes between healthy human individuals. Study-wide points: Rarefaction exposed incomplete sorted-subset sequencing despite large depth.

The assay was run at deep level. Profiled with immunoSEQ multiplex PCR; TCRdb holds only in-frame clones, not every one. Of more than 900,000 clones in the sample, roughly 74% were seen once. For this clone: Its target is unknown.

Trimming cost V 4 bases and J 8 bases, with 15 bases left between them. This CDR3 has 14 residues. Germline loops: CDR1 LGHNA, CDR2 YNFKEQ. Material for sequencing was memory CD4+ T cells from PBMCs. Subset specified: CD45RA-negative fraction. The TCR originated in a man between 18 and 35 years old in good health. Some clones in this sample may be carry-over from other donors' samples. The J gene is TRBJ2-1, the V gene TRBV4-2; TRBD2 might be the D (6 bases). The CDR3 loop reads CASSLGGDVDEQFF. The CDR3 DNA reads TGTGCCAGCAGCCTGGGAGGCGACGTCGATGAGCAGTTCTTC.